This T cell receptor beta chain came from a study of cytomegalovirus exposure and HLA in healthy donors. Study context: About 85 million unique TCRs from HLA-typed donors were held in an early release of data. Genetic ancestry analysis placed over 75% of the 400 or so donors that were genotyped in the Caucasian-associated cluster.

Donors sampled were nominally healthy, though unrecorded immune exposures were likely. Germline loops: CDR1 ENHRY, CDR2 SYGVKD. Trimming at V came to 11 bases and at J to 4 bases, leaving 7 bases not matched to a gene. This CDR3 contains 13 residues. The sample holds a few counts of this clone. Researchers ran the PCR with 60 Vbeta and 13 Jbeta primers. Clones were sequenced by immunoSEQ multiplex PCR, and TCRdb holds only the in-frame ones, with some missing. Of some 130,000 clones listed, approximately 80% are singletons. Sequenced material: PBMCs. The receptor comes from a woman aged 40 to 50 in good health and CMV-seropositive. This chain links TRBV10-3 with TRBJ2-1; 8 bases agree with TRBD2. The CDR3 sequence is CACPGLAYNEQFF. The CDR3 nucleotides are TGTGCCTGCCCAGGACTAGCATACAATGAGCAGTTCTTC.